Presented here are 7 T cell receptor beta chains from one specimen sequenced in a study of post-analysis software for immune sequencing data. Each TCR beta cDNA library carried unique molecular identifiers. TCRdb reprocessed the PCR reads via MiXCR and lists one record per CDR3 protein. The sample has roughly 670,000 distinct CDR3 sequences, approximately 59% seen once; the top ten hold around 11%. No antigens are known for them. Study-wide results and limits: TRBV segments more frequent in patients than in controls numbered five and included TRBV5-6, TRBV5-1 and TRBV20-1.

Material for sequencing was blood. These receptors all come from a girl aged 2 to 10 with multiple sclerosis.

This chain uses TRBV4-2 with TRBJ1-5; perhaps TRBD1 as D (6 bases). The germline V and J ends were trimmed by 5 bases and 1 base, with 9 bases remaining between them. This CDR3 is 14 amino acids long. CDR1 and CDR2 (germline): LGHNA, YNFKEQ. This CDR3 is CASSNTGSNQPQHF. Here the CDR3 DNA reads TGTGCCAGCAGCAATACAGGGAGCAATCAGCCCCAGCATTTT.

V gene TRBV10-1 combines with J gene TRBJ1-1; possible D gene TRBD1, 5 bases. Trimming removed 0 bases at V and 1 base at J, with 12 bases between. Germline V gives CDR1 WNHNN, CDR2 SYGVQD (reference sequence). CDR3 length: 16 residues. The CDR3 sequence: CASSESAGPRNTEAFF. The CDR3 nucleotides read TGCGCCAGCAGTGAGTCGGCGGGGCCGAGGAACACTGAAGCTTTCTTT.

J is TRBJ2-7 and V is TRBV6-2 or TRBV6-3; 7 bases agree with TRBD2. Germline V gene lookup returns CDR1 MNHEY and CDR2 SVGEGT. CDR3 length: 12 residues. V lost 7 bases and J lost 5; bases outside the gene matches: 5. The CDR3 region has the DNA TGTGCCAGCATGGGGGGGGTCAACGAGCAGTACTTC. Amino acids: CASMGGVNEQYF.

V gene TRBV27 combines with J gene TRBJ1-2; TRBD1 agrees at 9 bases. This CDR3 spans 17 amino acids. Germline CDR1 reads MNHEY; CDR2 reads SMNVEV (reference sequence). V dropped 0 bases and J dropped 5; count of bases not matched to a gene: 10. CDR3 nucleotides: TGTGCCAGCAGTTTATCTTTTGCGGGACAGGGATTGTATGGCTACACCTTC. This sequence encodes CASSLSFAGQGLYGYTF.

V usage is TRBV7-2 and J usage is TRBJ2-7; D uncertain. The J call may be faulty, since TRBJ2-5 better matches the DNA end. The CDR3 sequence is 16 residues long. CDR1 is SGHTA and CDR2 is FQGNSA in the germline V gene. The DNA for the CDR3 is TGTGCCAGCAGCTCCGCGAGAACCTTAATCGGGGAGACCCAGTACTTC. Its translation: CASSSARTLIGETQYF.

The V call is TRBV7-2, the J call TRBJ2-5; D may be TRBD2 (5 bases). The CDR3 runs 14 residues. V was pared by 5 bases and J by 5 bases, with 15 bases between. CDR1 and CDR2 from the germline V gene are SGHTA and FQGNSA. The CDR3, as DNA: TGTGCCAGCAGCCCCCGCCGGGGTGCGGAGACCCAGTACTTC. Translated: CASSPRRGAETQYF.

J is TRBJ2-3 and V is TRBV29-1; unclear D gene. Germline CDR1 is SQVTM and CDR2 is ANQGSEA. The CDR3 is 11 residues long. V lost 4 bases to trimming and J lost 13 bases, with 15 bases between them. The CDR3 region is CSVGLLPWEYF. The CDR3 region has the DNA TGCAGCGTTGGTCTGCTACCTTGGGAGTATTTT.